The sequence of this TCR beta chain was determined in a study of CD8+CD57+ T cells in acquired aplastic anemia. Study-wide context: Each DNA sample taken from sorted CD4+ and CD8+ cells came to about 3.2 ug on average.

This clonotype has a single count. Its target is unknown. This CDR3 has 14 residues. Germline V gene lookup returns CDR1 SNHLY and CDR2 FYNNEI. The V end was cut by 6 bases, the J end by 4 bases, with 15 bases between. Findings and caveats of the study: Patients and controls were found to share 25 to 35 CD8+ CDR3 sequences. No significant difference in CD8+ Simpson's diversity was found between patients and controls.

Investigators profiled TCR beta VDJ and CDR3 from genomic DNA template. A single record per CDR3 protein comes from TCRdb applying MiXCR to the reads. The sample consists of about 190,000 distinct CDR3 sequences, 55% to 70% of them appearing once. The source material was sorted CD4+, CD8+, or CD8+CD57+ T cells (not recorded which) from PBMCs. The V call is TRBV2, the J call TRBJ2-5; perhaps TRBD1 as D (6 bases). The receptor was derived from a human donor with severe aplastic anemia or a healthy control (not recorded which). The CDR3 DNA follows: TGTGCCAGCAGGGACAACAGGGACCGAGAGACCCAGTACTTC. It is translated as CASRDNRDRETQYF.